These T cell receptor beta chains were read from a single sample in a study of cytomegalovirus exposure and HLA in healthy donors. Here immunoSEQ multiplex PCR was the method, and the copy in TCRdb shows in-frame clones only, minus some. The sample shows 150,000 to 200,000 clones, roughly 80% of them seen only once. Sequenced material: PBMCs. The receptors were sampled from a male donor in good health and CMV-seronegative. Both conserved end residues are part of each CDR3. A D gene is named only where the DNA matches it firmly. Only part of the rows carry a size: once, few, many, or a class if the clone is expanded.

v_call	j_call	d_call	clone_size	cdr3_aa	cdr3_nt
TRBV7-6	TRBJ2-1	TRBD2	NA	CASSFYSGSGNEQFF	TGTGCCAGCAGCTTCTACAGCGGGAGCGGCAATGAGCAGTTCTTC
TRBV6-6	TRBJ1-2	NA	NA	CASSEGDGYTF	TGTGCCAGCAGTGAGGGAGATGGCTACACCTTC
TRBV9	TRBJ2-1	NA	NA	CASSVVGSLSYNEQFF	TGTGCCAGCAGCGTAGTGGGCAGCCTCTCCTACAATGAGCAGTTCTTC
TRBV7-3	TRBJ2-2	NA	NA	CASSLEGSSTGELFF	TGTGCCAGCAGCTTAGAGGGTTCAAGCACCGGGGAGCTGTTTTTT
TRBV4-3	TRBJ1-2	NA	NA	CASSQETSTGHGYTF	TGCGCCAGCAGCCAAGAGACCTCTACAGGGCATGGCTACACCTTC
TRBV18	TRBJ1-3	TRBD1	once	CASSPLINRGKAGNTIYF	TGTGCCAGCTCACCACTCATTAACAGGGGGAAAGCTGGAAACACCATATATTTT
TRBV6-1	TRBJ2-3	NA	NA	CASSERLAASTDTQYF	TGTGCCAGCAGTGAAAGGCTAGCAGCTAGCACAGATACGCAGTATTTT
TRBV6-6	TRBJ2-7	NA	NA	CASNVYSSYEQYF	TGTGCCAGCAATGTCTATAGCTCCTACGAGCAGTACTTC
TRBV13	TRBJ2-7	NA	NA	CASSYREEQYF	TGTGCCAGCAGCTACCGGGAGGAGCAGTACTTC
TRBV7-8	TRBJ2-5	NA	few	CASSPPRTGGGETQYF	TGTGCCAGCAGCCCGCCCCGGACAGGAGGGGGAGAGACCCAGTACTTC
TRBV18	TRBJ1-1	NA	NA	CASSTDKNTEAFF	TGTGCCAGCTCAACCGACAAGAACACTGAAGCTTTCTTT
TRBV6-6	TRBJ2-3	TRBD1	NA	CASSQTGANTQYF	TGTGCCAGCAGCCAGACAGGGGCAAATACGCAGTATTTT
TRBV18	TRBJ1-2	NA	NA	CASSPPVQALYGYTF	TGTGCCAGCTCACCACCGGTACAGGCACTCTATGGCTACACCTTC
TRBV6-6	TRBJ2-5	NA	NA	CASSPRGQETQYF	TGTGCCAGCAGTCCCCGGGGCCAAGAGACCCAGTACTTC
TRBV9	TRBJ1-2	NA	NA	CASSPPGTQRGYTF	TGTGCCAGCAGCCCACCGGGGACTCAAAGGGGCTACACCTTC